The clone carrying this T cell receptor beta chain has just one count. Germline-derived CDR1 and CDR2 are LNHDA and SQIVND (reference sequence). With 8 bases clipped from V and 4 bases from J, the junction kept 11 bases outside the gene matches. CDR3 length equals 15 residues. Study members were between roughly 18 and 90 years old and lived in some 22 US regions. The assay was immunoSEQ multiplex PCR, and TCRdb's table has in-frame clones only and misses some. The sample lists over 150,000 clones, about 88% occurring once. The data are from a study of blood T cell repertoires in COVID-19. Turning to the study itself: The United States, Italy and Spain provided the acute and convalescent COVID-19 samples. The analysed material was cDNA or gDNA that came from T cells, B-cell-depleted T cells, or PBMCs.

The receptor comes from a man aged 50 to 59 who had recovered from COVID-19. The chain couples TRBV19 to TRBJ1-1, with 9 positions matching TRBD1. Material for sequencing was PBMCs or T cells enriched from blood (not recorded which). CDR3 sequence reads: CASGDRGGVSTEAFF. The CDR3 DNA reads TGTGCCAGTGGCGACAGGGGGGGCGTGAGCACTGAAGCTTTCTTT.